Below, 8 T cell receptor beta chains from the same sample are listed, as sequenced in a study of blood T cells in healthy people across ages. A second PCR of 7 to 11 cycles used a sample-barcoded 5' primer and a J-beta primer mix. MiXCR, applied by TCRdb to the 5' RACE reads, yields one record per CDR3 protein. In the table there are about 1.4 million distinct CDR3 sequences, approximately 59% of which are singletons. Sequenced sample: blood. These receptor sequences come from a man aged 18 to 29 in good health.

The rearrangement joins TRBV7-9 to TRBJ2-5; 11 bases match TRBD2. The germline CDR1 and CDR2 sequences are SEHNR and FQNEAQ (reference sequence). V trimming: 5 bases; J trimming: 5 bases; junction bases outside the gene matches: 10. This CDR3 has 16 amino acids. CDR3 residues: CASSISSGRALETQYF. The DNA of the CDR3 is TGTGCCAGCAGCATAAGTAGCGGGAGGGCCCTGGAGACCCAGTACTTC.

This clonotype was observed a few times. The chain joins TRBV5-5 to TRBJ2-7; D gene uncertain. Germline CDR1 SGHKS, CDR2 YYEKEE (reference sequence). Trimming pared 2 bases from V and 0 bases from J, leaving 9 bases between. CDR3 length equals 14 residues. The CDR3 bases are TGTGCCAGCAGCTTTTTCACTGGCTCCTACGAGCAGTACTTC. It yields the protein CASSFFTGSYEQYF.

This chain joins TRBV5-6 and TRBJ2-7; D is possibly TRBD1 (6 bases). Germline V gene data show CDR1 as SGHDT and CDR2 as YYEEEE. This CDR3 region has 14 residues. Trimming left V 2 bases short and J 2 bases short, with 11 bases between. Here the CDR3 reads CASSFEGVTYEQYF. The CDR3 DNA follows: TGTGCCAGCAGCTTCGAGGGGGTTACCTACGAGCAGTACTTC.

This clonotype came up a few times. The chain uses TRBV13 and TRBJ1-1; the D gene is possibly TRBD1 (5 bases). Germline V gene sequence: CDR1 PRHDT, CDR2 FYEKMQ (reference sequence). The CDR3 is 13 residues long. V was cut by 5 bases and J by 1 base, with 8 bases left in between. CDR3 coding DNA: TGTGCCAGCAGCACGACAGAGAACACTGAAGCTTTCTTT. It yields the protein CASSTTENTEAFF.

CDR3 residues: CSVVYETQYF. CDR3 DNA sequence: TGCAGCGTTGTTTACGAGACCCAGTACTTC. The chain is built from TRBV29-1 and TRBJ2-5; no clear D. V lost 4 bases and J lost 5, with 5 bases in between. The germline V gene has CDR1 SQVTM and CDR2 ANQGSEA. The CDR3 is made up of 10 amino acids.

CDR3 in DNA: TGTGCCACCAGCAGAGATCCTAGCGGGCTATACGAGCAGTACTTC. Amino acid sequence: CATSRDPSGLYEQYF. The chain links TRBV15 to TRBJ2-4; TRBD2 matches 8 bases. The DNA matches TRBJ2-7 better at its end, which makes the J call doubtful. Germline V gene sequence: CDR1 LNHNV, CDR2 YYDKDF (reference sequence). The CDR3 covers 15 residues.

Only one count was recorded for this clonotype. The chain uses TRBV20-1 and TRBJ1-2, with TRBD1 matching over 7 bases. CDR3 length: 14 residues. The J segment lost 7 bases and the V segment lost 3 bases, leaving 11 bases of the junction unmatched. The germline gives CDR1 DFQATT, CDR2 SNEGSKA (reference sequence). In DNA form, the CDR3 reads TGCAGTGCTAGCCAGACAGGGTACCTGTCTGGCTACACCTTC. Protein product: CSASQTGYLSGYTF.

In its sample, this clonotype was seen a few times. The CDR3 is CSVGEDFSGVSPSGEQYF. Here the CDR3 DNA reads TGCAGCGTTGGTGAAGATTTTTCTGGGGTTAGCCCATCGGGAGAGCAGTACTTC. The chain is built from TRBV29-1 and TRBJ2-7, with D possibly being TRBD2 (5 bases). CDR3 length: 18 amino acids. Trimming removed 4 bases from V and 7 bases from J, with 32 bases in between. Germline values: CDR1 SQVTM, CDR2 ANQGSEA.